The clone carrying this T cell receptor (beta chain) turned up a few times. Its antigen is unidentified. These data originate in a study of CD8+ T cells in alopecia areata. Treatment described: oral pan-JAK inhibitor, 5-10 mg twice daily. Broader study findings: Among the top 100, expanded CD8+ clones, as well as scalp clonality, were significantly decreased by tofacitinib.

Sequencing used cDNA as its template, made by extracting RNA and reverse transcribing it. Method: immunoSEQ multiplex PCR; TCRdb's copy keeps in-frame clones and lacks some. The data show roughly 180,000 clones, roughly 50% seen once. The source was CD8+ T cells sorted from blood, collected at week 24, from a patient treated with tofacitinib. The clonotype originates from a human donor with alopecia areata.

The chain's CDR3 is CSVQEGQGYNEQFF. The CDR3 nucleotides read TGCAGCGTACAAGAGGGACAGGGATACAATGAGCAGTTCTTC. The chain uses TRBV29-1 and TRBJ2-1, with 9 bases matching TRBD1. V shed 6 bases and J 4 bases; nucleotides not matched to a gene: 7. There are 14 residues in the CDR3. Germline V gene lookup returns CDR1 SQVTM and CDR2 ANQGSEA.